A single sample gave rise to the 32 T cell receptor beta chains below, sequenced in a study of shared clonotypes between healthy human individuals. Profiled with immunoSEQ multiplex PCR; TCRdb holds only in-frame clones, not every one. Among 400,000 to 600,000 clones listed, roughly 77% were seen once. The sample consisted of PBMCs. Receptor source: a woman aged 40 to 50 in good health. Some clones in this sample may be carry-over from other donors' samples.

About this clone itself: A read error may account for a junction end that differs from germline. The CDR3 DNA is TGCGCCAACAGCTTGGACGGAGGACTCTACGAGCAGTACTTC. As protein: CANSLDGGLYEQYF. The rearrangement joins TRBV5-1 to TRBJ2-7; the D gene is possibly TRBD2 (5 bases). Germline lookup yields CDR1 SGHRS and CDR2 YFSETQ. The CDR3 totals 14 residues. Based on the CDR3 plus reference TRBV5-1 and TRBJ2-7, the full variable domain is KAGVTQTPRYLIKTRGQQVTLSCSPISGHRSVSWYQQTPGQGLQFLFEYFSETQRNKGNFPGRFSGRQFSNSRSEMNVSTLELGDSALYLCANSLDGGLYEQYFGPGTRLTVT.

This sequence joins TRBV2 and TRBJ2-7; D is undetermined. The germline V and J ends were trimmed by 6 bases and 3 bases, with 3 bases remaining between them. The CDR3 has 10 amino acids. Germline CDR1 is SNHLY and CDR2 is FYNNEI. The CDR3 DNA is TGTGCCAGCAGGTACTACGAGCAGTACTTC. It codes for CASRYYEQYF.

The V gene is TRBV7-7, the J gene TRBJ2-2, with TRBD2 as a possible D gene (7 bases). This CDR3 contains 16 residues. Per germline, CDR1 SSHAT and CDR2 FNYEAQ (reference sequence). The ends were cut back, 6 bases at V and 1 base at J, with 15 bases in the middle. The CDR3 DNA reads TGTGCCAGCAGACTGGGGGCTAGCGGGAACACCGGGGAGCTGTTTTTT. This translates into CASRLGASGNTGELFF.

V usage is TRBV18 and J usage is TRBJ2-5; 7 bases are a match to TRBD1. V shed 3 bases and J 2 bases; nucleotides not matched to a gene: 3. Germline CDR1 and CDR2: KGHSH and LQKENI. CDR3 length: 14 residues. The CDR3 sequence is CASSPGQLQETQYF. The CDR3 region has the DNA TGTGCCAGCTCACCGGGACAGCTACAAGAGACCCAGTACTTC.

A note on this clone: This sample also contains other DNA sequences that code for the same CDR3. The chain is built from TRBV29-1 and TRBJ1-1; possibly TRBD1 for D (6 bases). The germline V and J ends were trimmed by 4 bases and 8 bases, with 11 bases remaining between them. Germline CDR1 is SQVTM and CDR2 is ANQGSEA. The CDR3 is 11 amino acids. The CDR3 here is CSVVLGTEAFF. CDR3 nucleotide sequence: TGCAGCGTTGTCCTAGGGACAGAAGCTTTCTTT.

The chain employs TRBV5-1 and TRBJ2-1, with 12 nucleotides matching TRBD2. The CDR3 is 14 amino acids. V trimming: 1 base; J trimming: 15 bases; junction bases outside the gene matches: 8. Germline V gene data show CDR1 as SGHRS and CDR2 as YFSETQ. CDR3 sequence (DNA): TGCGCCAGCAGCTTGACATCTAGCGGGAGGGTTTGGTTCTTC. It yields the protein CASSLTSSGRVWFF.

The rearrangement links TRBV7-2 to TRBJ2-6; D not resolved. This CDR3 region has 15 residues. V was clipped by 1 base and J by 1 base, with 5 bases between them. Germline V gene lookup returns CDR1 SGHTA and CDR2 FQGNSA. CDR3 sequence: CASSLDVSGANVLTF. CDR3 nucleotides: TGTGCCAGCAGCTTAGACGTTTCTGGGGCCAACGTCCTGACTTTC.

This clone was seen a few times. The V call is TRBV2, the J call TRBJ2-7; 8 bases line up with TRBD1. Germline loops: CDR1 SNHLY, CDR2 FYNNEI. The CDR3 runs 13 residues. Trimming cost V 6 bases and J 3 bases; bases outside gene matches: 4. The CDR3 DNA is TGTGCCAGCAGAGAGGACAGGGACTACGAGCAGTACTTC. The encoded protein is CASREDRDYEQYF.

V is TRBV28 and J is TRBJ1-2, with 8 bases aligning to TRBD1. After removal of 6 bases from V and 0 bases from J, the junction contained 21 bases not matched to a gene. Germline V gene data show CDR1 as MDHEN and CDR2 as SYDVKM. The CDR3 extends over 20 amino acids. The CDR3 loop is CASRFYGSVFGQGANYGYTF. Written as DNA, the CDR3 is TGTGCCAGCAGGTTTTATGGGTCCGTCTTCGGACAGGGTGCTAACTATGGCTACACCTTC.

The rearrangement links TRBV6-1 to TRBJ1-2; D remains unclear. V lost 1 base and J 4 bases, leaving 10 bases between the germline ends. Per the germline V gene, CDR1 is MNHNS and CDR2 is SASEGT. The CDR3 is 14 residues long. The CDR3 protein is CASSEEGSLYGYTF. The CDR3 nucleotides read TGTGCCAGCAGTGAAGAGGGCAGCCTCTATGGCTACACCTTC.

The chain links TRBV28 to TRBJ1-5, with unresolved D. The CDR3 loop spans 16 amino acids. Trimming took off 7 bases at V and 2 bases at J, with 18 bases between the two ends. Germline CDR1 and CDR2: MDHEN and SYDVKM. CDR3 DNA: TGTGCCAGCACCCGCCGGGTCCTTTGGGGCAATCAGCCCCAGCATTTT. Encoded protein: CASTRRVLWGNQPQHF.

A few counts support this clone. The rearrangement uses TRBV29-1 and TRBJ2-7; a weak D match, TRBD1 (7 bases). CDR1 SQVTM and CDR2 ANQGSEA come from the germline V gene. The CDR3 covers 14 residues. The V gene lost 7 bases and the J gene lost 3 bases, with 19 bases spanning the gap. The CDR3 nucleotides are TGCAGCGGGCAAACTGGCAGGGGGGACTACGAGCAGTACTTC. Translating gives CSGQTGRGDYEQYF.

As regards this clone: This CDR3 is also generated by other DNA sequences in the sample. The V and J genes are TRBV9 and TRBJ1-2, with TRBD1 as a possible D gene (6 bases). Trimming removed 2 bases from V and 2 bases from J, with 10 bases in between. The CDR3 totals 14 residues. Germline V gene data show CDR1 as SGDLS and CDR2 as YYNGEE. The CDR3 loop reads CASSVGDTNYGYTF. Written as DNA, the CDR3 is TGTGCCAGCAGCGTGGGGGACACAAACTATGGCTACACCTTC. Supplemented by reference TRBV9 and TRBJ1-2, the full variable domain reads DSGVTQTPKHLITATGQRVTLRCSPRSGDLSVYWYQQSLDQGLQFLIQYYNGEERAKGNILERFSAQQFPDLHSELNLSSLELGDSALYFCASSVGDTNYGYTFGSGTRLTVV.

This chain uses TRBV11-2 with TRBJ2-3, with D unresolved. In germline, CDR1 is SGHAT, CDR2 FQNNGV. Deletions cut 0 bases from V and 2 bases from J, with 9 bases between. CDR3 length equals 15 residues. CDR3 protein: CASSLDNFNTDTQYF. CDR3 DNA: TGTGCCAGCAGCTTAGACAACTTTAACACAGATACGCAGTATTTT.

The chain combines TRBV28 with TRBJ1-1; weak D call: TRBD1 (5 bases). This CDR3 contains 16 residues. Germline CDR1 and CDR2: MDHEN and SYDVKM. Trimming removed 6 bases at V and 0 bases at J, with 17 bases between. The CDR3 here is CASRDSKGIMNTEAFF. The CDR3 bases are TGTGCCAGCAGGGACTCCAAGGGGATCATGAACACTGAAGCTTTCTTT. Complete variable domain (other parts from reference TRBV28 and TRBJ1-1): DVKVTQSSRYLVKRTGEKVFLECVQDMDHENMFWYRQDPGLGLRLIYFSYDVKMKEKGDIPEGYSVSREKKERFSLILESASTNQTSMYLCASRDSKGIMNTEAFFGQGTRLTVV.

The chain combines TRBV6-5 with TRBJ2-3, with 8 bases identical to TRBD2. Losses at the gene ends were 6 bases for V and 5 bases for J; bases not matched to a gene: 7. CDR1 is MNHEY and CDR2 is SVGAGI in the germline V gene. The CDR3 extends over 14 amino acids. DNA of the CDR3: TGTGCCAGCAGAAGCGGGAGCTGGGTAGATACGCAGTATTTT. Translation gives CASRSGSWVDTQYF.

A remark on this clone: A far larger clone lies a single base away; this is likely a read error. This sample also contains other DNA sequences that code for the same CDR3. The chain couples TRBV6-1 to TRBJ2-5; 10 bases map to TRBD1. The CDR3 is 16 amino acids. The J segment lost 5 bases and the V segment lost 3 bases, leaving 9 bases of the junction unmatched. CDR1 is MNHNS, CDR2 SASEGT, per germline. In DNA, the CDR3 is TGTGCCAGCAGTGAGGCGGGGGGACAGGGGTATGAGACCCAGTACTTC. It specifies CASSEAGGQGYETQYF.

The chain links TRBV7-9 to TRBJ2-7; D is possibly TRBD2 (5 bases). The CDR3 totals 14 residues. Germline lookup yields CDR1 SEHNR and CDR2 FQNEAQ (reference sequence). Trimming stripped 0 bases from V and 6 bases from J, with 12 bases between. The CDR3 DNA follows: TGTGCCAGCAGCTTAGCCGGGGTGAGAGGCGAGCAGTACTTC. Translation gives CASSLAGVRGEQYF. The whole variable domain, remainder taken from reference TRBV7-9 and TRBJ2-7, is DTGVSQNPRHKITKRGQNVTFRCDPISEHNRLYWYRQTLGQGPEFLTYFQNEAQLEKSRLLSDRFSAERPKGSFSTLEIQRTEQGDSAMYLCASSLAGVRGEQYFGPGTRLTVT.

This chain uses TRBV10-1 with TRBJ2-4, with D possibly being TRBD1 (6 bases). V was clipped by 3 bases and J by 7 bases, with 16 bases between them. The CDR3 runs 15 residues. Germline CDR1 is WNHNN and CDR2 is SYGVQD (reference sequence). CDR3 DNA sequence: TGCGCCAGCAGTGACCCCGGGACACAAGGGAACATTCAGTACTTC. It is translated as CASSDPGTQGNIQYF.

This clone was recorded once. The chain combines TRBV7-3 with TRBJ2-7, with D possibly being TRBD2 (7 bases). The CDR3 has 15 residues. V lost 5 bases and J 7 bases, leaving 21 bases between the germline ends. Germline-derived CDR1 and CDR2 are SGHTA and FQGTGA. CDR3 in DNA: TGTGCCAGCAGCCTGATGGGGGGGGCACGGGATGAGCAGTACTTC. It yields the protein CASSLMGGARDEQYF.

This clone was observed a handful of times. This sequence joins TRBV5-6 and TRBJ2-5; 8 bases match TRBD2. Judging by the DNA end, TRBJ2-7 fits better; the J call may be wrong. The CDR3 sequence is 16 residues long. Germline V gene sequence: CDR1 SGHDT, CDR2 YYEEEE. The CDR3 coding sequence is TGTGCCAGCAGCTTGTACATGACGGGAGGGCGTTACGAGCAGTACTTC. Translating gives CASSLYMTGGRYEQYF.

The chain has TRBV4-1 and TRBJ2-5; TRBD1 or TRBD2 may be the D gene (6 bases each). V lost 4 bases and J lost 5, with 26 bases in between. Germline assignment: CDR1 MGHRA and CDR2 YSYEKL. The CDR3 contains 18 residues. In nucleotides, the CDR3 is TGCGCCAGCAGCCCGAAGTACGCCCGGGGGCAGATCACTGAGACCCAGTACTTC. This sequence encodes CASSPKYARGQITETQYF.

The chain employs TRBV18 and TRBJ2-5, with D perhaps assigned TRBD1 or TRBD2 (5 bases each). Germline lookup yields CDR1 KGHSH and CDR2 LQKENI. Trimming took off 3 bases at V and 4 bases at J, with 18 bases between the two ends. The CDR3 is 16 amino acids. CDR3 bases: TGTGCCAGCTCACCCTTTACCGCGGAGAGGGGAGAGACCCAGTACTTC. It codes for CASSPFTAERGETQYF.

The chain joins TRBV5-6 to TRBJ2-6, with a tentative D call TRBD1 (5 bases). Germline lookup yields CDR1 SGHDT and CDR2 YYEEEE. The CDR3 sequence is 17 residues long. V lost 1 base and J lost 2, with 13 bases in between. The CDR3 region is CASSLRQGRAGANVLTF. CDR3 coding DNA: TGTGCCAGCAGCTTGAGGCAGGGTAGGGCTGGGGCCAACGTCCTGACTTTC.

The chain carries TRBV19 and TRBJ1-2; 12 positions agree with TRBD1. CDR1 LNHDA and CDR2 SQIVND come from the germline V gene (reference sequence). V lost 6 bases and J lost 4; bases outside the gene matches: 6. There are 15 residues in the CDR3. DNA for the CDR3: TGTGCCAGTAGCCGGGACAGGGGGCGCGTCTATGGCTACACCTTC. Its protein product is CASSRDRGRVYGYTF.

This clone was detected only a few times. Other DNA sequences in this specimen translate into the identical CDR3. V usage is TRBV11-2 and J usage is TRBJ2-7; 9 nucleotides match TRBD1. Germline CDR1 reads SGHAT; CDR2 reads FQNNGV. CDR3 length: 14 amino acids. With 5 bases clipped from V and 4 bases from J, the junction kept 6 bases outside the gene matches. The CDR3 sequence: CASSLRTGAYEQYF. In nucleotides, the CDR3 is TGTGCCAGCAGCCTACGGACAGGGGCGTACGAGCAGTACTTC.

This clone was seen only once. This chain links TRBV9 with TRBJ2-2; TRBD2 matches at 12 bases. Germline V lookup: CDR1 SGDLS, CDR2 YYNGEE. V gave up 6 bases and J gave up 3 bases; unmatched junction bases: 6. The CDR3 is 16 amino acids. Written as DNA, the CDR3 is TGTGCCAGCACTAGCGGGAGGGGTGGGGACACCGGGGAGCTGTTTTTT. The encoded protein is CASTSGRGGDTGELFF.

This chain links TRBV7-6 with TRBJ2-3; TRBD1 matches at 12 bases. Germline assignment: CDR1 SGHVS and CDR2 FNYEAQ. V gave up 5 bases and J gave up 1 base; unmatched junction bases: 4. This CDR3 comprises 16 residues. The CDR3 nucleotides are TGTGCCAGCAGCCAAGGGACAGGGGGCCGCACAGATACGCAGTATTTT. Translating gives CASSQGTGGRTDTQYF.

This chain joins TRBV5-6 and TRBJ2-3, with D unclear. The length of the CDR3 is 11 residues. The germline V gene encodes CDR1 SGHDT and CDR2 YYEEEE. V lost 4 bases, J lost 5 bases, and 5 bases lay in between. The CDR3 is CASSRVDTQYF. The CDR3 DNA sequence: TGTGCCAGCAGCCGAGTAGATACGCAGTATTTT.

The rearrangement joins TRBV29-1 to TRBJ2-2, with a tentative D call TRBD2 (5 bases). The CDR3 is 14 amino acids. The V gene's germline CDR1 is SQVTM and CDR2 ANQGSEA. The ends were cut back, 3 bases at V and 1 base at J, with 9 bases in the middle. This chain's CDR3 is CSVEKRRNTGELFF. CDR3 DNA: TGCAGCGTTGAGAAGCGGCGGAACACCGGGGAGCTGTTTTTT.

This clone has a single count. Other nucleotide sequences in the sample specify the same CDR3. This chain uses TRBV7-2 with TRBJ2-3; D remains unclear. V dropped 2 bases and J dropped 0 bases, with 3 bases sitting between them. This CDR3 spans 13 amino acids. Germline V gene data show CDR1 as SGHTA and CDR2 as FQGNSA. The CDR3 region has the DNA TGTGCCAGCAGCTTACCGAGCACAGATACGCAGTATTTT. It is translated as CASSLPSTDTQYF.

The rearrangement links TRBV19 to TRBJ2-1; 8 positions agree with TRBD2. The V segment lost 7 bases and the J segment 2 bases; nucleotides outside the gene matches: 4. This CDR3 spans 14 amino acids. The germline V gene has CDR1 LNHDA and CDR2 SQIVND (reference sequence). The DNA of the CDR3 is TGTGCCAGTACGAAGCGGGAGACCTACAATGAGCAGTTCTTC. It yields the protein CASTKRETYNEQFF.